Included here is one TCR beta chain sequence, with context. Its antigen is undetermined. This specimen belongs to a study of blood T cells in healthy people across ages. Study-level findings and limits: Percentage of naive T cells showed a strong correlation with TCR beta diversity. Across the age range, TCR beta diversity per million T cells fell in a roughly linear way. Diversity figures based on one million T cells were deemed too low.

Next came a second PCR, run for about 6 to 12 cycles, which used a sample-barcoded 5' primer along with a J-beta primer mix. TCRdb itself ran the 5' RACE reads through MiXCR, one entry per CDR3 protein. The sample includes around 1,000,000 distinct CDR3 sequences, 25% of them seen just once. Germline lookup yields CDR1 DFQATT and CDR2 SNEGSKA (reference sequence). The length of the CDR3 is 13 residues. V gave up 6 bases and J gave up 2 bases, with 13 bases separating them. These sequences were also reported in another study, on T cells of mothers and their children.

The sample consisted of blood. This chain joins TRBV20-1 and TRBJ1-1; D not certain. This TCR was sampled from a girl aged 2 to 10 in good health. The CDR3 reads CSAYQAGNTEAFF. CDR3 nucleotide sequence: TGCAGTGCCTACCAGGCCGGAAACACTGAAGCTTTCTTT.